The 7 T cell receptor beta chains below were found in one sample sequenced in a study of OX40 agonist ivuxolimab in advanced cancers. Clones were sequenced by immunoSEQ multiplex PCR, and TCRdb holds only the in-frame ones, with some missing. The sample gives fewer than 55,000 clones, 75% to 90% of which show up once; 0.69% is in the top ten. The material was CD4+ or CD8+ T cells sorted from blood, obtained in a trial of the OX40 agonist ivuxolimab. The source is an adult with an advanced solid tumor such as melanoma, head and neck, liver or kidney cancer.

The V and J genes are TRBV18 and TRBJ2-5; weak D call: TRBD2 (6 bases). Germline assignment: CDR1 KGHSH and CDR2 LQKENI. The CDR3 contains 13 residues. V was pared by 3 bases and J by 5 bases, with 10 bases between. The CDR3 sequence: CASSPTRAETQYF. Here the CDR3 DNA reads TGTGCCAGCTCACCGACTAGGGCCGAGACCCAGTACTTC.

The chain combines TRBV7-2 with TRBJ1-2; TRBD1 agrees at 8 bases. The CDR3 runs to 14 residues. V shed 1 base and J 5 bases; nucleotides not matched to a gene: 3. In germline, CDR1 is SGHTA, CDR2 FQGNSA. The CDR3 DNA reads TGTGCCAGCAGCTTAGTTACAGGGGGTTATGGCTACACCTTC. The encoded protein is CASSLVTGGYGYTF.

V is TRBV5-1 and J is TRBJ2-1; TRBD1 aligns across 9 bases. The CDR3 contains 17 residues. After removal of 5 bases from V and 6 bases from J, the junction contained 15 bases not matched to a gene. Germline CDR1 SGHRS, CDR2 YFSETQ. CDR3 DNA sequence: TGCGCCAGCAGGGAACGACCGGGACAGGGTCGGGGCAATGAGCAGTTCTTC. This translates into CASRERPGQGRGNEQFF.

The genes are TRBV19 and TRBJ2-1; 7 bases align to TRBD1. The germline V gene encodes CDR1 LNHDA and CDR2 SQIVND (reference sequence). This CDR3 has 15 amino acids. V shed 5 bases, J shed 2 bases, and the junction held 6 bases outside the gene matches. The CDR3 region is CASSPDRAAYNEQFF. The CDR3 coding sequence is TGTGCCAGTAGTCCCGACAGGGCTGCCTACAATGAGCAGTTCTTC.

This clone has only one observation. The chain couples TRBV28 to TRBJ2-2; the D gene is possibly TRBD1 (6 bases). The length of the CDR3 is 15 residues. V lost 6 bases and J 0 bases, leaving 11 bases between the germline ends. Germline loops: CDR1 MDHEN, CDR2 SYDVKM. CDR3 nucleotides: TGTGCCAGCAGCGGACAGAAATCGAACACCGGGGAGCTGTTTTTT. It yields the protein CASSGQKSNTGELFF. Looking up the rest from reference TRBV28 and TRBJ2-2 gives the full variable domain: DVKVTQSSRYLVKRTGEKVFLECVQDMDHENMFWYRQDPGLGLRLIYFSYDVKMKEKGDIPEGYSVSREKKERFSLILESASTNQTSMYLCASSGQKSNTGELFFGEGSRLTVL.

The gene calls are TRBV5-6 and TRBJ2-1; no firm D call. The CDR3 has 12 residues. The germline V gene has CDR1 SGHDT and CDR2 YYEEEE. The V end was cut by 4 bases, the J end by 5 bases, with 7 bases between. CDR3 sequence reads: CASSGKNNEQFF. The DNA of the CDR3 is TGTGCCAGCAGCGGTAAAAACAATGAGCAGTTCTTC.

The chain combines TRBV5-1 with TRBJ2-3; D possibly corresponds to TRBD2 (7 bases). The CDR3 totals 16 residues. V shed 2 bases and J shed 2 bases, with 15 bases lying between them. CDR1 and CDR2 from the germline V gene are SGHRS and YFSETQ. CDR3: CASSFRGGEVTDTQYF. For the CDR3, the DNA is TGCGCCAGCAGCTTTAGGGGGGGAGAGGTCACAGATACGCAGTATTTT.